These 21 T cell receptor beta chains came from one sample sequenced in a study of blood T cells in healthy people across ages. Primed by a sample-barcoded 5' primer and a J-beta primer mix, a second PCR proceeded for about 7 to 11 cycles. Using its own MiXCR run on the 5' RACE reads, TCRdb lists one record per CDR3 protein. The table records 1.2 million to 1.5 million distinct CDR3 sequences, 59% of them present only once. Specimen: blood. Every receptor here comes from a man aged 18 to 35 in good health.

The genes are TRBV11-1 and TRBJ2-3; 14 bases are shared with TRBD2. The germline CDR1 and CDR2 sequences are SGHAT and FQDESV (reference sequence). This CDR3 has 19 residues. With V trimmed by 5 bases and J by 2 bases, 12 bases remained unmatched. CDR3 sequence: CASSLGLAGVWGHTDTQYF. CDR3 nucleotides: TGTGCCAGCAGCCTGGGACTAGCGGGAGTCTGGGGGCACACAGATACGCAGTATTTT.

The chain joins TRBV6-1 to TRBJ1-2; 9 positions agree with TRBD1. Germline V lookup: CDR1 MNHNS, CDR2 SASEGT. V lost 6 bases to trimming and J lost 8 bases; unmatched junction nucleotides: 7. This CDR3 contains 13 residues. The CDR3 DNA reads TGTGCCAGCAGACGAGGGGACAGGGAAGGCTACACCTTC. It encodes CASRRGDREGYTF.

This clonotype appeared once. The rearrangement joins TRBV7-9 to TRBJ2-7, with 7 bases that match TRBD2. The J call may be mistaken, given a closer DNA end match to TRBJ2-1. This CDR3 has 16 residues. Germline CDR1 is SEHNR and CDR2 is FQNEAQ (reference sequence). DNA of the CDR3: TGTGCCAGCAGCCCCACCCCAGCGGGGTGGGGGAATGAGCAGTTCTTC. Translation: CASSPTPAGWGNEQFF.

The CDR3 loop reads CASSYGEGQPQHF. Here the CDR3 DNA reads TGTGCCAGCAGTTACGGAGAGGGACAGCCCCAGCATTTT. The rearrangement uses TRBV6-5 and TRBJ1-5; D is unclear. Germline V gene sequence: CDR1 MNHEY, CDR2 SVGAGI. Trimming removed 2 bases from V and 7 bases from J, with 9 bases in between. This CDR3 is 13 amino acids long.

The chain is built from TRBV6-7 and TRBJ1-2; 8 bases line up with TRBD1. TRBV6-7 is given ORF status, its function remaining uncertain. V gave up 6 bases and J gave up 6 bases; unmatched junction bases: 3. CDR3 length: 12 residues. CDR3 residues: CASRLTGDGYTF. The CDR3 nucleotides read TGTGCCAGCAGACTGACAGGGGATGGCTACACCTTC.

The chain couples TRBV12-3 or TRBV12-4 to TRBJ2-6; D unresolved. This CDR3 region has 19 residues. The V end was cut by 2 bases, the J end by 5 bases, with 22 bases between. The CDR3 here is CASSLHRSQGRLWANVLTF. Here the CDR3 DNA reads TGTGCCAGCAGTTTACATCGGAGCCAAGGCCGTCTATGGGCCAACGTCCTGACTTTC.

This rearrangement joins TRBV5-6 to TRBJ2-3; no firm D call. There are 15 residues in the CDR3. CDR1 is SGHDT and CDR2 is YYEEEE in the germline V gene. Trimming stripped 2 bases from V and 2 bases from J, with 12 bases between. CDR3 loop: CASSLGLPHTDTQYF. The CDR3 DNA reads TGTGCCAGCAGCTTAGGCCTACCTCACACAGATACGCAGTATTTT.

The chain recombines TRBV6-5 with TRBJ2-7; TRBD2 might be the D (6 bases). Looked up from germline, CDR1 is MNHEY and CDR2 is SVGAGI. The CDR3 loop spans 15 amino acids. V lost 4 bases, J lost 1 base, and 14 bases lay in between. The CDR3 coding sequence is TGTGCCAGCAGTTCCCTAGCGCTAGGTTCCTACGAGCAGTACTTC. Protein product: CASSSLALGSYEQYF.

The chain is built from TRBV27 and TRBJ2-4; maybe TRBD1 (7 bases). The CDR3 runs to 14 residues. V shed 5 bases and J shed 4 bases, with 12 bases lying between them. Germline V gene lookup returns CDR1 MNHEY and CDR2 SMNVEV (reference sequence). CDR3 coding DNA: TGTGCCAGCAGTCCAGGGGGGACAAAAAACATTCAGTACTTC. Residues: CASSPGGTKNIQYF.

The CDR3 loop is CASSEVRVAEAGGDTQYF. The CDR3 nucleotides read TGTGCCAGCAGTGAAGTGCGGGTAGCGGAGGCGGGAGGAGATACGCAGTATTTT. The chain employs TRBV6-1 and TRBJ2-3; 8 nucleotides match TRBD2. Losses at the gene ends were 1 base for V and 5 bases for J; bases not matched to a gene: 14. The CDR3 runs to 18 residues. CDR1 MNHNS and CDR2 SASEGT come from the germline V gene.

The chain carries TRBV28 and TRBJ1-6; 7 bases are shared with TRBD1. From germline, CDR1 is MDHEN and CDR2 SYDVKM. CDR3 length: 15 amino acids. Germline trimming cut 8 bases from V and 6 bases from J; bases unmatched to any gene: 10. The CDR3 DNA reads TGTGCCAGCTCAACCGGGACAGAGGGTAATTCACCCCTCCACTTT. Amino acid sequence: CASSTGTEGNSPLHF.

The chain joins TRBV20-1 to TRBJ2-7; weak D call: TRBD1 (6 bases). Germline V gene lookup returns CDR1 DFQATT and CDR2 SNEGSKA (reference sequence). Trimming shortened V by 3 bases and J by 6 bases, and 18 bases separated the two germline ends. This CDR3 spans 14 amino acids. CDR3 in DNA: TGCAGTGCTAGTACCGGGACACTAGGGTCCGAGCAGTACTTC. Protein: CSASTGTLGSEQYF.

The chain couples TRBV3-1 to TRBJ1-2; D might be TRBD1 (5 bases). CDR3 length: 16 amino acids. Trimming removed 7 bases from V and 6 bases from J, with 24 bases in between. Per germline, CDR1 LGHDT and CDR2 YNNKEL (reference sequence). In DNA, the CDR3 is TGTGCCAGCACTCCAACTTGGGACTCCCGAAACCATGGCTACACCTTC. Translated: CASTPTWDSRNHGYTF.

This chain joins TRBV13 and TRBJ2-7; D possibly uses TRBD1 or TRBD2 (5 bases each). V lost 3 bases, J lost 5 bases, and 14 bases lay in between. The V gene's germline CDR1 is PRHDT and CDR2 FYEKMQ (reference sequence). This CDR3 contains 14 residues. The CDR3 nucleotides read TGTGCCAGCAGCTTCCGGGACCGATACAACGAGCAGTACTTC. Translation gives CASSFRDRYNEQYF. Full variable domain (remainder filled in from reference TRBV13 and TRBJ2-7): AAGVIQSPRHLIKEKRETATLKCYPIPRHDTVYWYQQGPGQDPQFLISFYEKMQSDKGSIPDRFSAQQFSDYHSELNMSSLELGDSALYFCASSFRDRYNEQYFGPGTRLTVT.

The V gene is TRBV27, the J gene TRBJ2-3; 7 bases fit TRBD2. Losses at the gene ends were 5 bases for V and 3 bases for J; bases not matched to a gene: 8. Germline CDR1 and CDR2: MNHEY and SMNVEV (reference sequence). The CDR3 runs 15 residues. CDR3 DNA sequence: TGTGCCAGCAGTACGCAAGCGGGGAGTACAGATACGCAGTATTTT. This gives the protein CASSTQAGSTDTQYF.

V gene TRBV20-1 combines with J gene TRBJ1-2; D might be TRBD1 (6 bases). V gave up 0 bases and J gave up 5 bases, with 22 bases separating them. The CDR3 runs to 17 residues. In germline, CDR1 is DFQATT, CDR2 SNEGSKA (reference sequence). DNA of the CDR3: TGCAGTGCTAGAGATCCCGAGGGGCAGGGGCCGAGATATGGCTACACCTTC. This translates into CSARDPEGQGPRYGYTF.

This rearrangement joins TRBV5-1 to TRBJ1-5; D gene unclear. CDR1 and CDR2 (germline): SGHRS, YFSETQ. With 4 bases removed from V and 10 bases from J, the gap between germline ends came to 12 bases. The CDR3 runs to 12 residues. The CDR3: CASSLPVVPQHF. CDR3 nucleotide sequence: TGCGCCAGCAGCCTCCCGGTAGTTCCCCAGCATTTT.

About this clonotype itself: The junction differs from germline at one of its ends, possibly a read error. This chain joins TRBV3-1 and TRBJ2-2; D gene ambiguous. The CDR3 loop spans 14 amino acids. Germline CDR1 is LGHDT and CDR2 is YNNKEL (reference sequence). CDR3 DNA: TGTGCCAGCAGCCAAGGGCTGAACGCCGGGGAGCTGTTTTTT. Its translation is CASSQGLNAGELFF.

The rearrangement joins TRBV6-2 or TRBV6-3 to TRBJ1-5, with a tentative D call TRBD1 (6 bases). CDR1 and CDR2 (germline): MNHEY, SVGEGT. The CDR3 covers 16 residues. V was trimmed by 2 bases and J by 9 bases, leaving 20 bases between them. CDR3 coding DNA: TGTGCCAGCAGTTACCTGTCCCTCCCCGACAGGCTGCCCCAGCATTTT. This sequence encodes CASSYLSLPDRLPQHF.

V and J are TRBV6-6 and TRBJ1-4; D not certain. This CDR3 has 13 amino acids. Trimming removed 6 bases from V and 4 bases from J, with 9 bases in between. Looked up from germline, CDR1 is MNHNY and CDR2 is SVGAGI (reference sequence). The CDR3 coding sequence is TGTGCCAGCAGACCCACAATTAATGAAAAACTGTTTTTT. This gives the protein CASRPTINEKLFF.

The chain couples TRBV11-2 to TRBJ2-3; D perhaps matches TRBD2 (6 bases). The CDR3 is 14 residues long. V was cut by 3 bases and J by 6 bases, with 13 bases left in between. Germline V gene data show CDR1 as SGHAT and CDR2 as FQNNGV. The CDR3 loop reads CASSFVQGGDTQYF. CDR3 DNA: TGTGCCAGCAGCTTTGTCCAGGGAGGTGATACGCAGTATTTT.